A selection of T cell receptor beta chains follows, all from one sample in a study of CD8+CD57+ T cells in acquired aplastic anemia. One entry per CDR3 protein results from TCRdb running MiXCR on the reads. Among about 160,000 distinct CDR3 sequences listed, approximately 40% were seen once. The sequenced sample was sorted CD4+, CD8+, or CD8+CD57+ T cells (not recorded which) from PBMCs. Receptors were obtained from a human donor in good health. The CDR3 runs from the conserved cysteine through the conserved F or W. D genes are given only for firm matches. Some rows have no size entry. The others give once, few or many, or a class for an expanded clone.

v_gene: TRBV11-3
d_gene: -
j_gene: TRBJ2-1
abundance: -
CDR3aa: CASRGTGHARNEQFF
CDR3nt: TGTGCCAGCAGGGGGACGGGACATGCCCGCAATGAGCAGTTCTTC

v_gene: TRBV7-2
d_gene: -
j_gene: TRBJ2-3
abundance: -
CDR3aa: CASSSYSGPNTDTQYF
CDR3nt: TGTGCCAGCAGCTCCTATAGCGGACCAAACACAGATACGCAGTATTTT

v_gene: TRBV10-1
d_gene: -
j_gene: TRBJ2-6
abundance: -
CDR3aa: CAISNTGANVLTF
CDR3nt: TGCGCCATCAGTAATACTGGGGCCAACGTCCTGACTTTC

v_gene: TRBV29-1
d_gene: TRBD1
j_gene: TRBJ2-2
abundance: once
CDR3aa: CSVNRGANTGELFF
CDR3nt: TGCAGCGTGAACAGGGGCGCGAACACCGGGGAGCTGTTTTTT

v_gene: TRBV18
d_gene: -
j_gene: TRBJ2-1
abundance: -
CDR3aa: CASSLTHQVVRASYNEQFF
CDR3nt: TGTGCCAGCTCACTTACCCATCAGGTCGTCAGGGCGTCCTACAATGAGCAGTTCTTC

v_gene: TRBV11-1
d_gene: -
j_gene: TRBJ2-3
abundance: -
CDR3aa: CASRGFPSTDTQYF
CDR3nt: TGTGCCAGCAGAGGATTTCCTAGCACAGATACGCAGTATTTT

v_gene: TRBV12-5
d_gene: TRBD2
j_gene: TRBJ2-1
abundance: few
CDR3aa: CASGSSVAGGYHEQFF
CDR3nt: TGTGCTAGTGGTTCCTCCGTAGCGGGGGGTTACCATGAGCAGTTCTTC

v_gene: TRBV20-1
d_gene: -
j_gene: TRBJ2-7
abundance: -
CDR3aa: CSARDGRSSYEQYF
CDR3nt: TGCAGTGCTAGAGATGGGCGAAGCTCCTACGAGCAGTACTTC

v_gene: TRBV10-3
d_gene: TRBD2
j_gene: TRBJ2-1
abundance: once
CDR3aa: CAISGGTSGFNEQFF
CDR3nt: TGTGCCATCAGTGGAGGGACTAGCGGGTTCAATGAGCAGTTCTTC

v_gene: TRBV7-2
d_gene: TRBD1
j_gene: TRBJ1-2
abundance: -
CDR3aa: CATTGQPNYGYTF
CDR3nt: TGTGCCACCACGGGACAGCCTAACTATGGCTACACCTTC

v_gene: TRBV7-9
d_gene: -
j_gene: TRBJ2-7
abundance: many
CDR3aa: CASSRTAYEQYF
CDR3nt: TGTGCCAGCAGCAGGACTGCATACGAGCAGTACTTC

v_gene: TRBV5-8
d_gene: TRBD2
j_gene: TRBJ2-7
abundance: many
CDR3aa: CASSLVAGASYEQYF
CDR3nt: TGTGCCAGCAGCCTAGTAGCGGGGGCGAGCTACGAGCAGTACTTC

v_gene: TRBV15
d_gene: -
j_gene: TRBJ2-5
abundance: large
CDR3aa: CATSTGTWTEQETQYF
CDR3nt: TGTGCCACCAGCACGGGCACATGGACAGAGCAAGAGACCCAGTACTTC

v_gene: TRBV2
d_gene: -
j_gene: TRBJ1-6
abundance: few
CDR3aa: CASLGEQGSPLHF
CDR3nt: TGTGCCAGCCTCGGGGAGCAAGGTTCACCCCTCCACTTT

v_gene: TRBV11-3
d_gene: -
j_gene: TRBJ2-1
abundance: once
CDR3aa: CAGSSLGGYNEQFF
CDR3nt: TGTGCCGGCAGCTCATTGGGGGGCTACAATGAGCAGTTCTTC

v_gene: TRBV27
d_gene: -
j_gene: TRBJ1-2
abundance: -
CDR3aa: CASKERGSYYGYTF
CDR3nt: TGTGCCAGCAAAGAGAGGGGGTCTTACTATGGCTACACCTTC

v_gene: TRBV15
d_gene: -
j_gene: TRBJ1-2
abundance: -
CDR3aa: CATSTEISDLNYGYTF
CDR3nt: TGTGCCACCAGCACCGAGATTTCTGACCTTAACTATGGCTACACCTTC

v_gene: TRBV7-2
d_gene: TRBD1
j_gene: TRBJ1-6
abundance: many
CDR3aa: CASSFGQGAKALHF
CDR3nt: TGTGCCAGCAGCTTTGGACAGGGGGCTAAGGCCCTCCACTTT

v_gene: TRBV7-9
d_gene: -
j_gene: TRBJ2-5
abundance: -
CDR3aa: CASSQGSKTQYF
CDR3nt: TGTGCCAGCAGTCAAGGGTCAAAGACCCAGTACTTC

v_gene: TRBV5-1
d_gene: TRBD1
j_gene: TRBJ2-5
abundance: -
CDR3aa: CASSGGQGLGETQYF
CDR3nt: TGCGCCAGCAGCGGGGGACAGGGGTTAGGAGAGACCCAGTACTTC

v_gene: TRBV7-2
d_gene: -
j_gene: TRBJ1-1
abundance: -
CDR3aa: CASSLYLNTEAFF
CDR3nt: TGTGCCAGCAGCCTTTATTTGAACACTGAAGCTTTCTTT

v_gene: TRBV20-1
d_gene: -
j_gene: TRBJ1-2
abundance: many
CDR3aa: CSARAADSYGYTF
CDR3nt: TGCAGTGCTAGAGCTGCGGACAGCTATGGCTACACCTTC

v_gene: TRBV19
d_gene: TRBD1
j_gene: TRBJ2-7
abundance: -
CDR3aa: CASSEGQEDYEQYF
CDR3nt: TGTGCCAGTAGTGAGGGACAGGAGGACTACGAGCAGTACTTC

v_gene: TRBV24-1
d_gene: TRBD2
j_gene: TRBJ2-6
abundance: -
CDR3aa: CATSKLAGYSGANVLTF
CDR3nt: TGTGCCACCAGTAAACTAGCGGGGTACTCTGGGGCCAACGTCCTGACTTTC

v_gene: TRBV10-3
d_gene: TRBD2
j_gene: TRBJ2-5
abundance: few
CDR3aa: CAISESKRGEETQYF
CDR3nt: TGTGCCATCAGTGAGTCTAAGCGGGGTGAAGAGACCCAGTACTTC

v_gene: TRBV10-3
d_gene: TRBD1
j_gene: TRBJ1-3
abundance: many
CDR3aa: CAISAGTDSGNTIYF
CDR3nt: TGTGCCATCAGCGCCGGGACAGACTCTGGAAACACCATATATTTT

v_gene: TRBV20-1
d_gene: -
j_gene: TRBJ2-2
abundance: many
CDR3aa: CSASSHTGELFF
CDR3nt: TGCAGTGCTAGTTCCCATACCGGGGAGCTGTTTTTT

v_gene: TRBV3-1
d_gene: TRBD2
j_gene: TRBJ2-5
abundance: few
CDR3aa: CASSHEGTSGGLGLETQYF
CDR3nt: TGTGCCAGCAGCCACGAGGGGACTAGCGGGGGGTTAGGCTTAGAGACCCAGTACTTC

v_gene: TRBV12-5
d_gene: TRBD1
j_gene: TRBJ1-6
abundance: many
CDR3aa: CASGRTGLANSPLHF
CDR3nt: TGTGCTAGTGGTAGGACAGGGCTTGCTAATTCACCCCTCCACTTT

v_gene: TRBV7-2
d_gene: -
j_gene: TRBJ1-3
abundance: -
CDR3aa: CASSLAGSGNTIYF
CDR3nt: TGTGCCAGCAGCTTAGCGGGCTCTGGAAACACCATATATTTT

v_gene: TRBV24-1
d_gene: -
j_gene: TRBJ2-2
abundance: many
CDR3aa: CATSDPGGRGSSGELFF
CDR3nt: TGTGCCACCAGTGATCCCGGGGGCAGGGGCTCTTCCGGGGAGCTGTTTTTT

v_gene: TRBV7-6
d_gene: TRBD1
j_gene: TRBJ2-7
abundance: -
CDR3aa: CASSFSPGQGAYEQYF
CDR3nt: TGTGCCAGCAGCTTCTCCCCGGGACAGGGTGCCTACGAGCAGTACTTC

v_gene: TRBV24-1
d_gene: -
j_gene: TRBJ2-7
abundance: few
CDR3aa: CASSLGRAYEQYF
CDR3nt: TGTGCCAGCAGCTTAGGCCGGGCCTACGAGCAGTACTTC

v_gene: TRBV5-1
d_gene: -
j_gene: TRBJ1-2
abundance: many
CDR3aa: CASSFSRGTNYGYTF
CDR3nt: TGCGCCAGCAGCTTCTCGAGGGGTACTAACTATGGCTACACCTTC

v_gene: TRBV2
d_gene: -
j_gene: TRBJ1-1
abundance: -
CDR3aa: CACSEKGGNTGAFF
CDR3nt: TGTGCCTGCAGTGAAAAGGGGGGGAACACTGGAGCTTTCTTT

v_gene: TRBV20-1
d_gene: TRBD2
j_gene: TRBJ2-5
abundance: -
CDR3aa: CSAWAGTSAPQETQYF
CDR3nt: TGCAGTGCTTGGGCCGGAACTAGCGCTCCACAAGAGACCCAGTACTTC